This TCR beta chain was found in a study of blood T cells in healthy people across ages (dated by TCRdb to about 2015). The study in broad terms: In model experiments, template switching captured roughly one uniquely barcoded TCR beta cDNA molecule for every two T cells. The study measured age-related changes in TCR beta repertoire diversity using deep sequencing normalized with unique cDNA molecular identifiers. Donors were grouped into four age groups: young (average approximately 16 years), middle-aged (roughly 38), aged (about 60) and long-lived (just over 80). Donors of different ages were randomly distributed across sequencing lanes to avoid experimental bias. Using the same blood draw, the study looked at two additional independent replicas of 1 million unique cDNA reads for two donors, one aged 18 to 30 and the other aged 80 or older. Paper-wide results and their limitations: Estimates of total diversity based on one million sequenced T cells were considered lower bounds and underestimates. As age increased, observed TCR beta diversity per million T cells dropped in a roughly linear way, and a significant reduction was already evident by age around 41. Bulk unsorted PBMC profiling prevented conclusive comparison of naive and antigen-experienced compartments. The CMV infection status of donors was not known, potentially confounding age-related changes in expanded clonotypes. The percentage of naive T cells measured by flow cytometry correlated strongly with observed TCR beta diversity. The long-lived group showed more naive CD4+ T cells, fewer expanded clones and increased TCR diversity than the aged group, suggesting age selection.

The roughly 38 donors, aged about 6 to 90 years, were systemically healthy Caucasian individuals from Russia. Approximately 9.7 milliliters of peripheral blood were drawn from each donor into EDTA-treated Vacutainer tubes. Ficoll-Paque density-gradient centrifugation was used to isolate PBMCs, with at least 6.5 million obtained per sample. Total RNA was extracted from PBMCs with Trizol reagent, with at least 5 micrograms obtained per sample. The percentages of naive CD45RAhigh/CD27high T cells were determined by flow cytometry on a PBMC aliquot from every donor. A remark on this clonotype: No cognate antigen has been identified for it. No qualities accompany the bases; no much larger clone lies one base away.

Including cysteine and phenylalanine, the CDR3 has 16 amino acids. Solely the CDR3 DNA is kept, with 48 bases framed from the first base. Based on the germline V gene, the CDR1 and CDR2 sequences are MDHEN and SYDVKM. Cut back by 6 bases and 2 bases, the V and J ends lie 17 bases apart. The receptor library was made with 5' RACE. Sequenced on an Illumina HiSeq 2500. A second PCR of roughly 7 to 12 cycles was performed with a sample-barcoded 5' primer and a J-beta primer mix. A template-switch 5' adaptor carrying 12 random nucleotides introduced a unique molecular identifier onto each TCR beta cDNA molecule. Each sample yielded at least 3 million CDR3-containing paired-end reads. The Mint cDNA synthesis kit, primed by a TRBC-specific oligonucleotide, was used to synthesize first-strand cDNA from all RNA. Following uracil-DNA glycosylase treatment, a first 18-cycle PCR with universal primers M1SS and BC2_uni_R was performed on all cDNA. The study's own analysis went as follows. Each sample was normalized by randomly selecting 1 million high-quality reads, each carrying a distinct molecular identifier. Instead of being binned into consensus sequences, reads with shared molecular identifiers were discarded. MiTCR, run with a Q25 quality threshold and the strictest error-elimination algorithm, handled CDR3 identification, clonotype clustering and error correction. A nonparametric unseen species model using Euler transformation provided a lower-bound estimate of total TCR beta diversity. TCRdb took the public reads, trimmed them with fastp at Q25, ran MiXCR for clone calling and kept in-frame beta chains. Rows are combined by CDR3 protein, so each entry shows the most common genes and DNA. TCRdb's processing, not the authors' own work, is the source of the V and J calls. Recorded for this sample are 1.5 million to 2 million distinct CDR3 sequences; 28% of them occurred a single time. The ten largest clones take up roughly 8.2% of the sample.

Sequenced sample: blood. This TCR derives from a woman aged 25 to 45 in good health. The chain was built from TRBV28 and TRBJ1-5; the D gene is perhaps TRBD1, on 5 matching bases. The CDR3 amino acid sequence is: CASSSWGKAGNQPQHF. The DNA is as follows: TGTGCCAGCAGCTCGTGGGGCAAGGCGGGCAATCAGCCCCAGCATTTT.